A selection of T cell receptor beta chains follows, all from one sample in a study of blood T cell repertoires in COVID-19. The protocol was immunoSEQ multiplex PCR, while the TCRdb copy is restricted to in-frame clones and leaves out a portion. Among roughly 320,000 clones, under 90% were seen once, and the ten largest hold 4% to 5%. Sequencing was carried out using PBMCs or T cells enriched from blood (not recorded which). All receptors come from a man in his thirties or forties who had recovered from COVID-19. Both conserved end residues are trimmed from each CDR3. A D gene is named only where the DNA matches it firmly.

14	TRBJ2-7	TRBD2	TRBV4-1	ASSQKERGDSGEQY
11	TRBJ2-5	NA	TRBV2	ASSDGQIETQY
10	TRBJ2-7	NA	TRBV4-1	ASSQGRGEQY
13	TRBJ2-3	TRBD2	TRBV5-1	ASSLLAGAADTQY
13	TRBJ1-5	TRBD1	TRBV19	ASSIFGRGNQPQH
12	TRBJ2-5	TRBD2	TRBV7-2	ASSPGTSWETQY
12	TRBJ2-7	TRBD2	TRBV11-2	ASSPLAGTNEQY
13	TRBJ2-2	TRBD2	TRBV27	ASSFGTSGTGELF
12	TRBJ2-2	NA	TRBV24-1	ATSPRGGTGELF
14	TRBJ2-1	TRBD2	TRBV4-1	ASSQSTSGTYNEQF
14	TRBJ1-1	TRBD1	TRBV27	ASKRIGTGINTEAF
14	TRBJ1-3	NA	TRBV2	ASLRRGGDLRNTIY
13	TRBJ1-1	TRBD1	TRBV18	ASSRRDRGRTEAF
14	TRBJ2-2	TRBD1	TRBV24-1	ATSGFGTANTGELF
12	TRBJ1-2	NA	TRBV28	ASSLAQTNYGYT
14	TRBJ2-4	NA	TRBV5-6	ASSRTTTSTKNIQY
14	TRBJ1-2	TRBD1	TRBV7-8	ASSLTPGTGFYGYT
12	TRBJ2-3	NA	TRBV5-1	ASSLVVPTDTQY
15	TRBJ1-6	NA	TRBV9	ASSGGAPAGITSPLH
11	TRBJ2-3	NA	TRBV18	ATKDRSTDTQY